This entry lists 32 T cell receptor beta chains sequenced from one sample in a study of cytomegalovirus exposure and HLA in healthy donors. Amplification used 60 Vbeta primers and 13 Jbeta primers. The table came from immunoSEQ multiplex PCR; TCRdb's copy has only in-frame clones and leaves some out. The sample lists about 210,000 clones, about 81% occurring once. Sequencing input: PBMCs. The origin of the receptors is a man between 35 and 55 years old in good health and CMV-seropositive.

The chain links TRBV13 to TRBJ2-4, with TRBD2 matching 12 bases. From germline, CDR1 is PRHDT and CDR2 FYEKMQ (reference sequence). This CDR3 region has 15 residues. Trimming removed 8 bases from V and 7 bases from J; junction bases left unmatched: 9. CDR3 residues: CASGRLAGEGNIQYF. DNA of the CDR3: TGTGCCAGCGGGCGACTAGCGGGAGAAGGGAACATTCAGTACTTC.

This chain links TRBV29-1 with TRBJ2-2, with D possibly TRBD1 on 6 matching bases. The CDR3 extends over 15 amino acids. V lost 6 bases to trimming and J lost 1 base, with 15 bases between them. CDR1 and CDR2 from the germline V gene are SQVTM and ANQGSEA. CDR3 sequence (DNA): TGCAGCGTGCGGTTAGGGGGACAGAACACCGGGGAGCTGTTTTTT. This translates into CSVRLGGQNTGELFF.

The CDR3 is CASSLQGIRETQYF. The CDR3 DNA is TGTGCCAGCAGCCTCCAGGGGATCCGAGAGACCCAGTACTTC. The chain carries TRBV5-5 and TRBJ2-5; D might be TRBD1 (6 bases). Germline V gene sequence: CDR1 SGHKS, CDR2 YYEKEE (reference sequence). The CDR3 contains 14 residues. Trimming stripped 4 bases from V and 4 bases from J, with 14 bases between.

The chain employs TRBV11-3 and TRBJ2-1; D unclear. Germline CDR1 is SGHNT and CDR2 is YENEEA. The V end was cut by 3 bases, the J end by 4 bases, with 13 bases between. The CDR3 has 15 amino acids. The CDR3 reads CASSFDTTFYNEQFF. CDR3 bases: TGTGCCAGCAGCTTTGACACAACCTTTTACAATGAGCAGTTCTTC.

A single count supports this clone. CDR3 DNA sequence: TGTGCCAGCAGTTCCCAGAGCGGTACCTACGAGCAGTACGTC. Amino acids: CASSSQSGTYEQYV. The J gene is TRBJ2-7, the V gene TRBV6-6; D is possibly TRBD2 (5 bases). Deletions cut 4 bases from V and 2 bases from J, with 12 bases between. CDR1 is MNHNY and CDR2 is SVGAGI in the germline V gene (reference sequence). CDR3 length equals 14 residues.

The rearrangement joins TRBV19 to TRBJ2-7, with TRBD1 matching over 7 bases. The CDR3 length is 12 residues. Trimming removed 5 bases from V and 6 bases from J; junction bases left unmatched: 4. Germline CDR1 LNHDA, CDR2 SQIVND (reference sequence). DNA for the CDR3: TGTGCCAGTAGTTTAGCAGGGGGCGAGCAGTACGTC. Translated, it gives CASSLAGGEQYV.

In its sample, this clone was seen once. This chain connects TRBV23-1 to TRBJ2-7; D unresolved. TRBV23-1 is flagged as an ORF with uncertain function. V was trimmed by 3 bases and J by 5 bases, leaving 5 bases between them. The CDR3 spans 11 residues. The CDR3 DNA sequence: TGCGCCAGCAGTCAGGGCCACGAGCAGTACTTC. Protein sequence: CASSQGHEQYF.

V usage is TRBV6-1 and J usage is TRBJ2-3; D gene uncertain. Germline CDR1 MNHNS, CDR2 SASEGT. CDR3 length: 16 residues. V lost 3 bases to trimming and J lost 0 bases, with 13 bases between them. The chain's CDR3 is CASSDLSRTSTDTQYF. The CDR3 nucleotides are TGTGCCAGCAGTGACCTTAGCCGCACTAGCACAGATACGCAGTATTTT.

This clone was observed a handful of times. This sequence joins TRBV7-8 and TRBJ1-2; 8 bases match TRBD1. V lost 4 bases to trimming and J lost 3 bases; unmatched junction nucleotides: 4. CDR1 is SGHVS, CDR2 FQNEAQ, per germline. This CDR3 comprises 14 residues. The CDR3 loop reads CASSSDRDDYGYTF. The CDR3 nucleotides are TGTGCCAGCAGCTCGGACAGGGACGACTATGGCTACACCTTC.

V usage is TRBV6-1 and J usage is TRBJ2-2, with D unresolved. This CDR3 contains 13 residues. The ends were cut back, 2 bases at V and 5 bases at J, with 6 bases in the middle. CDR1 is MNHNS, CDR2 SASEGT, per germline. CDR3: CASSERATGELFF. The CDR3 bases are TGTGCCAGCAGTGAAAGAGCGACCGGGGAGCTGTTTTTT.

This clone has just a few counts. The rearrangement uses TRBV7-3 and TRBJ1-1; perhaps TRBD1 as D (6 bases). V lost 5 bases and J lost 1, with 11 bases in between. The CDR3 totals 14 residues. Germline V gene data show CDR1 as SGHTA and CDR2 as FQGTGA. The CDR3 nucleotides are TGTGCCAGCAGCCCCCAAGGGGGGAACACTGAAGCTTTCTTT. It translates to CASSPQGGNTEAFF.

The V call is TRBV11-3, the J call TRBJ2-1; 12 positions match TRBD2. The CDR3 has 19 amino acids. Germline V gene sequence: CDR1 SGHNT, CDR2 YENEEA. The junction had 18 bases not matched to a gene; V was cut back by 5 bases and J by 7 bases. This chain's CDR3 is CASSPRDALAGGLGNEQFF. The CDR3 bases are TGTGCCAGCAGCCCCCGGGACGCCCTAGCGGGAGGGCTAGGGAATGAGCAGTTCTTC.

This sequence joins TRBV5-4 and TRBJ2-5; tentative D call: TRBD2 (6 bases). Looked up from germline, CDR1 is SGHNT and CDR2 is YYREEE (reference sequence). The CDR3 contains 16 residues. V lost 5 bases, J lost 5 bases, and 22 bases lay in between. CDR3 sequence: CASRDSGTTGGETQYF. The CDR3 region has the DNA TGTGCCAGCAGAGACTCGGGGACCACAGGAGGGGAGACCCAGTACTTC.

This clone was detected a few times. The CDR3: CAIGGGYNEQFF. Here the CDR3 DNA reads TGTGCCATAGGCGGAGGGTACAATGAGCAGTTCTTC. The V and J genes are TRBV10-3 and TRBJ2-1, with D possibly TRBD2 on 6 matching bases. CDR1 and CDR2 from the germline V gene are ENHRY and SYGVKD. V shed 9 bases and J shed 4 bases, with 10 bases lying between them. The CDR3 is 12 amino acids.

This chain joins TRBV6-5 and TRBJ2-5, with 7 bases matching TRBD1. V was clipped by 6 bases and J by 2 bases; unmatched bases: 6. Germline lookup yields CDR1 MNHEY and CDR2 SVGAGI. This CDR3 has 14 residues. For the CDR3, the DNA is TGTGCCAGCAGGCCACAGGGGTGGCAAGAGACCCAGTACTTC. This encodes CASRPQGWQETQYF.

V usage is TRBV19 and J usage is TRBJ1-5, with 8 bases lining up with TRBD1. The V and J ends lost 4 bases and 3 bases, in that order; junction bases with no gene match: 2. This CDR3 is built from 14 residues. CDR1 LNHDA and CDR2 SQIVND come from the germline V gene (reference sequence). The CDR3, as DNA: TGTGCCAGTAGTAGCAGGGGGCCCAATCAGCCCCAGCATTTT. Protein sequence: CASSSRGPNQPQHF.

This clone appeared a few times. The chain links TRBV6-5 to TRBJ1-4; D gene uncertain. V lost 0 bases, J lost 1 base, and 6 bases lay in between. Per germline, CDR1 MNHEY and CDR2 SVGAGI. This CDR3 comprises 15 residues. The DNA for the CDR3 is TGTGCCAGCAGTTACTCGAGAAAAACTAATGAAAAACTGTTTTTT. Translation: CASSYSRKTNEKLFF.

The chain uses TRBV18 and TRBJ1-4; D remains unclear. The germline gives CDR1 KGHSH, CDR2 LQKENI. CDR3 length: 13 amino acids. The V gene lost 3 bases and the J gene lost 7 bases, with 9 bases spanning the gap. CDR3 coding DNA: TGTGCCAGCTCACCGGTGGGAGGTGAAAAACTGTTTTTT. This codes for CASSPVGGEKLFF.

The V gene is TRBV19, the J gene TRBJ2-7; D unclear. The V gene's germline CDR1 is LNHDA and CDR2 SQIVND (reference sequence). Trimming pared 3 bases from V and 4 bases from J, leaving 10 bases between. The CDR3 contains 13 residues. CDR3 amino acids: CASSIASGYEQYV. CDR3 nucleotides: TGTGCCAGTAGTATTGCGTCGGGTTACGAGCAGTACGTC.

V gene TRBV7-9 combines with J gene TRBJ1-3; D is unresolved. V lost 1 base and J lost 3, with 4 bases in between. Per the germline V gene, CDR1 is SEHNR and CDR2 is FQNEAQ (reference sequence). This CDR3 comprises 13 residues. CDR3 in DNA: TGTGCCAGCAGCTTAGTAGATGGAAACACCATATATTTT. It yields the protein CASSLVDGNTIYF.

Details on this clone: This sample also contains other DNA sequences that code for the same CDR3. The chain links TRBV9 to TRBJ2-5; weak D call: TRBD2 (7 bases). The CDR3 totals 15 residues. Trimming pared 2 bases from V and 5 bases from J, leaving 16 bases between. Germline V CDR1 and CDR2: SGDLS, YYNGEE. Here the CDR3 DNA reads TGTGCCAGCAGCGTCGGCTTGGCGGGGGCTGAGACCCAGTACTTC. It specifies CASSVGLAGAETQYF.

This chain uses TRBV10-1 with TRBJ1-2; D unclear. This CDR3 has 15 residues. The germline CDR1 and CDR2 sequences are WNHNN and SYGVQD (reference sequence). Trimming left V 0 bases short and J 4 bases short, with 12 bases between. The CDR3 DNA sequence: TGCGCCAGCAGTGAGTCTGGGGAAGGGAGCTATGGCTACACCTTC. It translates to CASSESGEGSYGYTF.

This chain uses TRBV29-1 with TRBJ2-5; D ambiguous. This CDR3 is 13 amino acids long. The V gene lost 3 bases and the J gene lost 0 bases, with 8 bases spanning the gap. Germline-derived CDR1 and CDR2 are SQVTM and ANQGSEA. The CDR3 protein is CSVDRPDQETQYF. CDR3 nucleotides: TGCAGCGTTGATCGTCCAGACCAAGAGACCCAGTACTTC.

The chain joins TRBV6-5 to TRBJ2-1; D unclear. The CDR3 spans 16 residues. The V and J ends lost 2 bases and 0 bases respectively, with 11 bases between them. CDR1 is MNHEY, CDR2 SVGAGI, per germline. In nucleotides, the CDR3 is TGTGCCAGCAGTTACAGTGGATCTAGCTCCTACAATGAGCAGTTCTTC. Translation: CASSYSGSSSYNEQFF.

The chain combines TRBV30 with TRBJ2-3, with D unresolved. V was clipped by 0 bases and J by 0 bases, with 10 bases between them. This CDR3 spans 15 amino acids. Germline-derived CDR1 and CDR2 are GTSNPN and SVGIG (reference sequence). The CDR3 DNA reads as TGTGCCTGGAGTGTACGTCTAACTAGCACAGATACGCAGTATTTT. Protein product: CAWSVRLTSTDTQYF. Drawing the rest from reference TRBV30 and TRBJ2-3, the complete variable domain is SQTIHQWPATLVQPVGSPLSLECTVEGTSNPNLYWYRQAAGRGLQLLFYSVGIGQISSEVPQNLSASRPQDRQFILSSKKLLLSDSGFYLCAWSVRLTSTDTQYFGPGTRLTVL.

The chain carries TRBV27 and TRBJ2-1; 8 bases map to TRBD2. With V trimmed by 3 bases and J by 9 bases, 10 bases remained unmatched. Germline CDR1 and CDR2: MNHEY and SMNVEV (reference sequence). The CDR3 loop spans 15 amino acids. This CDR3 is CASSLGRGSGSEQFF. Written as DNA, the CDR3 is TGTGCCAGCAGTTTGGGCAGGGGAAGCGGGAGTGAGCAGTTCTTC.

The chain links TRBV7-3 to TRBJ2-7; 8 bases match TRBD1. CDR1 and CDR2 (germline): SGHTA, FQGTGA. The CDR3 is 14 residues long. Trimming at V came to 7 bases and at J to 1 base, leaving 6 bases not matched to a gene. The DNA for the CDR3 is TGTGCCAGCACCCCACAGGGGGTATCCTACGAGCAGTACGTC. This translates into CASTPQGVSYEQYV.

The CDR3 protein is CASSPTPQGRKLFF. CDR3 coding DNA: TGTGCCAGCAGCCCAACGCCCCAGGGAAGGAAACTGTTTTTT. V usage is TRBV14 and J usage is TRBJ1-4; perhaps TRBD1 as D (5 bases). Germline assignment: CDR1 SGHDN and CDR2 FVKESK. With 4 bases removed from V and 11 bases from J, the gap between germline ends came to 17 bases. The CDR3 is made up of 14 amino acids.

This clone has a handful of counts. J is TRBJ2-1 and V is TRBV11-3, with TRBD2 as a possible D gene (6 bases). The germline CDR1 and CDR2 sequences are SGHNT and YENEEA. V was trimmed by 5 bases and J by 7 bases, leaving 15 bases between them. There are 14 residues in the CDR3. The CDR3 protein is CASSTGGDVNEQFF. The CDR3 nucleotides are TGTGCCAGCAGCACCGGAGGGGATGTGAATGAGCAGTTCTTC.

The chain joins TRBV4-1 to TRBJ2-1; 12 bases are shared with TRBD2. V lost 4 bases, J lost 5 bases, and 3 bases stayed unmatched. CDR1 and CDR2 from the germline V gene are MGHRA and YSYEKL. CDR3 length: 15 residues. CDR3 coding DNA: TGCGCCAGCAGCCTGGGACTAGCGGGCCACAATGAGCAGTTCTTC. Translating it yields CASSLGLAGHNEQFF.

V usage is TRBV27 and J usage is TRBJ2-2; 10 positions agree with TRBD2. The CDR3 is 14 amino acids. Germline values: CDR1 MNHEY, CDR2 SMNVEV (reference sequence). Trimming removed 10 bases from V and 6 bases from J; junction bases left unmatched: 8. CDR3 coding DNA: TGTGCCACCCGGAGGACTAGCGGATCCGGGGAGCTGTTTTTT. It is translated as CATRRTSGSGELFF.

The chain is built from TRBV23-1 and TRBJ2-2, with D tentatively TRBD2 (6 bases). TRBV23-1 has ORF status, its function being uncertain. V lost 2 bases and J 0 bases, leaving 25 bases between the germline ends. This CDR3 has 21 residues. CDR3 sequence (DNA): TGCGCCAGCAGTCAACGCCCACGGGGTGTACCCACGGGGGCGAACACCGGGGAGCTGTTTTTT. This translates into CASSQRPRGVPTGANTGELFF.